This TCR beta chain was sequenced in a study of response to subunit inactivated influenza vaccine. Notes on this clonotype: Its specificity is unknown.

The CDR3 covers 16 residues. CDR1 is KGHSH, CDR2 LQKENI, per germline. V lost 2 bases, J lost 0 bases, and 11 bases lay in between. TCRdb reprocessed the RT-PCR reads with MiXCR, giving one entry per CDR3 protein. The sample holds hundreds of thousands of distinct CDR3 sequences, over 10% seen once. Study-level results: The authors proposed limited new T cell recruitment per seasonal influenza vaccination.

The input for sequencing was PBMCs from blood, taken 45 days after vaccination. The chain is built from TRBV18 and TRBJ2-4; no reliable D call. This receptor was obtained from a man aged 45 to 65 who received an inactivated influenza vaccine. The CDR3 nucleotides read TGTGCCAGCTCACCAAAAGACCAGTTAGCCAAAAACATTCAGTACTTC. Translating it yields CASSPKDQLAKNIQYF.